The count of the clone carrying this T cell receptor (beta chain) is one. The sample comes from a study of blood T cell repertoires in COVID-19. TCRdb's table, derived via immunoSEQ multiplex PCR, lists solely in-frame clones and lacks some. The top ten clones hold over 9.5% of a sample with roughly 160,000 clones, about four fifths of them seen once. The CDR3 sequence is 15 residues long. CDR1 and CDR2 from the germline V gene are MNHEY and SVGAGI. Trimming left V 2 bases short and J 5 bases short, with 15 bases between. The sequence came from a woman of 80 years or more with active or convalescent COVID-19. The sequencing sample was made of peripheral blood. V and J are TRBV6-5 and TRBJ1-1, with D possibly being TRBD1 (5 bases). The CDR3 region is CASSYPGVLGTEAFF. In DNA, the CDR3 is TGTGCCAGCAGTTACCCGGGGGTGCTAGGGACTGAAGCTTTCTTT.